Following are 20 T cell receptor beta chains from one sample sequenced in a study of post-analysis software for immune sequencing data. Antigens of these TCRs are unknown. Study-level results: Four or five TRBV segments (TRBV5-6, TRBV5-1 and TRBV20-1 among them) occurred more frequently in patients than in controls.

Built from TCR beta cDNA, the libraries had unique molecular identifiers in them. Each CDR3 protein is one row after TCRdb ran MiXCR on the PCR reads. The sample lists hundreds of thousands of distinct CDR3 sequences, roughly 58% occurring once. Sequencing used blood. The receptor set was obtained from a girl between 10 and 17 years old with multiple sclerosis.

This chain joins TRBV29-1 and TRBJ2-4; 9 nucleotides agree with TRBD1. Germline loops: CDR1 SQVTM, CDR2 ANQGSEA. After removal of 5 bases from V and 13 bases from J, the junction contained 15 bases not matched to a gene. There are 14 residues in the CDR3. CDR3: CSVHQGTGSREQYF. The CDR3 coding sequence is TGCAGCGTTCACCAAGGGACAGGGTCGCGAGAGCAGTACTTC.

On this clonotype: Compared with germline, one end of the junction differs, possibly owing to a read error. This chain connects TRBV5-1 to TRBJ2-1; 11 positions match TRBD2. The length of the CDR3 is 18 residues. CDR1 and CDR2 (germline): SGHRS, YFSETQ. The CDR3 loop reads CASSSRTSGSFSHNEQFF. The CDR3 DNA reads as TGCGCCAGCAGCTCCCGGACTAGCGGGTCCTTCTCCCACAATGAGCAGTTCTTC.

The chain carries TRBV11-2 and TRBJ2-7; 8 bases map to TRBD2. This CDR3 has 18 amino acids. In germline, CDR1 is SGHAT, CDR2 FQNNGV. Germline trimming cut 5 bases from V and 2 bases from J; bases unmatched to any gene: 17. CDR3 DNA sequence: TGTGCCAGCAGCCTGACAGATTCTATAGCGGGAACGACCTACGAGCAGTACTTC. It is translated as CASSLTDSIAGTTYEQYF.

The chain combines TRBV5-1 with TRBJ2-3, with D possibly being TRBD1 (6 bases). The ends were cut back, 4 bases at V and 0 bases at J, with 12 bases in the middle. The CDR3 is 15 residues long. The germline V gene encodes CDR1 SGHRS and CDR2 YFSETQ. The CDR3 nucleotides are TGCGCCAGCAGCCAGACAGGACTTAGCACAGATACGCAGTATTTT. Translation gives CASSQTGLSTDTQYF.

The chain uses TRBV10-3 and TRBJ2-3, with 9 nucleotides matching TRBD2. This CDR3 has 18 amino acids. Per the germline V gene, CDR1 is ENHRY and CDR2 is SYGVKD. The V and J ends lost 8 bases and 0 bases, in that order; junction bases with no gene match: 15. CDR3 in amino acids: CAIRPVAGGPTSTDTQYF. The CDR3 nucleotides are TGTGCCATCCGACCGGTTGCGGGAGGGCCTACTAGCACAGATACGCAGTATTTT.

The rearrangement uses TRBV6-1 and TRBJ2-7; a possible D gene is TRBD2 (5 bases). The V gene lost 0 bases and the J gene lost 3 bases, with 12 bases spanning the gap. CDR3 length equals 15 residues. In germline, CDR1 is MNHNS, CDR2 SASEGT. As DNA, the CDR3 is TGTGCCAGCAGTGAAGCGCGAGTCCGGGGCTACGAGCAGTACTTC. This gives the protein CASSEARVRGYEQYF.

CDR3 in amino acids: CSASAGGEQFF. The DNA for the CDR3 is TGCAGTGCTAGTGCGGGGGGTGAGCAGTTCTTC. This rearrangement joins TRBV20-1 to TRBJ2-1; 8 bases agree with TRBD2. Germline V CDR1 and CDR2: DFQATT, SNEGSKA (reference sequence). V trimming: 3 bases; J trimming: 9 bases; junction bases outside the gene matches: 1. CDR3 length equals 11 residues.

This clonotype was found a few times. The chain has TRBV5-1 and TRBJ2-2; TRBD1 matches 8 bases. The CDR3 is 16 amino acids. Looked up from germline, CDR1 is SGHRS and CDR2 is YFSETQ. With V trimmed by 4 bases and J by 0 bases, 5 bases remained unmatched. This CDR3 reads CASSQQGAPNTGELFF. The CDR3, as DNA: TGCGCCAGCAGCCAGCAGGGGGCGCCGAACACCGGGGAGCTGTTTTTT.

This clonotype was recorded a few times. The V gene is TRBV6-1, the J gene TRBJ2-4, with 9 bases matching TRBD1. The J call is in doubt because the DNA end fits TRBJ2-7 better. The CDR3 is made up of 13 amino acids. Germline values: CDR1 MNHNS, CDR2 SASEGT. CDR3 sequence: CASRNRGPSEQYF. CDR3 sequence (DNA): TGTGCCAGCAGGAACAGGGGGCCAAGCGAGCAGTACTTC.

V is TRBV12-3 or TRBV12-4 and J is TRBJ2-7; 8 bases align to TRBD1. The J call may be faulty, since TRBJ2-5 better matches the DNA end. The CDR3 contains 16 residues. CDR3 in amino acids: CASSPGDRRYQETQYF. In DNA form, the CDR3 reads TGTGCCAGCAGTCCCGGGGACAGGAGGTACCAAGAGACCCAGTACTTC.

This clonotype was found a few times. The chain links TRBV5-1 to TRBJ2-1, with TRBD2 identical over 12 bases. V shed 0 bases and J 8 bases; nucleotides not matched to a gene: 3. The germline gives CDR1 SGHRS, CDR2 YFSETQ. CDR3 size: 15 residues. CDR3 in amino acids: CASSLASGRADEQFF. As DNA, the CDR3 is TGCGCCAGCAGCTTGGCTAGCGGGAGGGCCGATGAGCAGTTCTTC.

CDR3 protein: CASSGEAVLSYEQYF. The DNA of the CDR3 is TGTGCCAGCAGCGGGGAGGCGGTCCTCTCCTACGAGCAGTACTTC. The chain recombines TRBV5-4 with TRBJ2-7, with TRBD2 as a possible D gene (6 bases). This CDR3 has 15 residues. The ends were cut back, 4 bases at V and 0 bases at J, with 14 bases in the middle. Germline CDR1 SGHNT, CDR2 YYREEE (reference sequence).

CDR3 sequence reads: CASSLSGQGAYTF. The CDR3 DNA follows: TGTGCCAGCAGTTTATCGGGACAGGGAGCCTACACCTTC. The chain is built from TRBV27 and TRBJ1-2; 9 nucleotides match TRBD1. The V gene end was trimmed by 0 bases and the J gene end by 10 bases; junction bases not matched to a gene: 3. This CDR3 region has 13 residues. CDR1 MNHEY and CDR2 SMNVEV come from the germline V gene (reference sequence).

V is TRBV5-1 and J is TRBJ2-7; TRBD1 aligns across 8 bases. V shed 4 bases, J shed 2 bases, and the junction held 8 bases outside the gene matches. This CDR3 has 15 amino acids. Germline V gene lookup returns CDR1 SGHRS and CDR2 YFSETQ. CDR3 bases: TGCGCCAGCAGCCAAGGGACAGGCGCCCCCTACGAGCAGTACTTC. This gives the protein CASSQGTGAPYEQYF.

The chain has TRBV7-9 and TRBJ1-1; a possible D gene is TRBD1 (5 bases). Deletions cut 4 bases from V and 6 bases from J, with 12 bases between. The CDR3 sequence is 13 residues long. Germline V lookup: CDR1 SEHNR, CDR2 FQNEAQ (reference sequence). CDR3 DNA: TGTGCCAGCAGCTCCCCAGGGTCCCCTGAAGCTTTCTTT. This codes for CASSSPGSPEAFF.

The chain has TRBV20-1 and TRBJ2-2; D unclear. Germline V gene lookup returns CDR1 DFQATT and CDR2 SNEGSKA (reference sequence). The ends were cut back, 4 bases at V and 2 bases at J, with 8 bases in the middle. The CDR3 sequence is 13 residues long. The CDR3 bases are TGCAGTGCTAACGGTCCCAACACCGGGGAGCTGTTTTTT. As protein: CSANGPNTGELFF.

This chain connects TRBV27 to TRBJ2-7; the D gene could be TRBD1 or TRBD2 (5 bases each). This CDR3 comprises 15 residues. Germline V gives CDR1 MNHEY, CDR2 SMNVEV (reference sequence). V was clipped by 0 bases and J by 2 bases, with 11 bases between them. In DNA, the CDR3 is TGTGCCAGCAGTTTATCGGGACGTTCCCCCTACGAGCAGTACTTC. It is translated as CASSLSGRSPYEQYF.

The chain is built from TRBV28 and TRBJ2-1; 9 nucleotides line up with TRBD1. This CDR3 contains 15 residues. V gave up 5 bases and J gave up 6 bases; unmatched junction bases: 8. In germline, CDR1 is MDHEN, CDR2 SYDVKM. CDR3 residues: CASSATGGLINEQFF. In DNA, the CDR3 is TGTGCCAGCAGTGCTACAGGGGGCTTGATCAATGAGCAGTTCTTC.

This clonotype was detected only a few times. The J gene is TRBJ2-5, the V gene TRBV20-1; tentatively, D is TRBD1 (6 bases). The V end lost 3 bases, the J end lost 5 bases, and 13 bases lay between the germline ends. This CDR3 is 13 amino acids long. Germline lookup yields CDR1 DFQATT and CDR2 SNEGSKA (reference sequence). The CDR3 DNA is TGCAGTGCTAGGGGGGTGGGGGCCGAGACCCAGTACTTC. It specifies CSARGVGAETQYF.

The rearrangement joins TRBV3-1 to TRBJ2-7; unclear D gene. CDR3 size: 14 residues. The V end was cut by 0 bases, the J end by 3 bases, with 9 bases between. CDR1 is LGHDT and CDR2 is YNNKEL in the germline V gene (reference sequence). CDR3 nucleotide sequence: TGTGCCAGCAGCCAAGAATTCAAGGGCTACGAGCAGTACTTC. It encodes CASSQEFKGYEQYF.